Presented here are 7 T cell receptor beta chains from one specimen sequenced in a study of blood T cell repertoires in COVID-19. The repertoire was sequenced with immunoSEQ multiplex PCR; TCRdb's copy has only in-frame clones and lacks some. The sample gives approximately 230,000 clones, 88% of which show up once; over 1.2% is in the top ten. Sequencing used peripheral blood. The receptors originated from an elderly man with acute or convalescent COVID-19.

The J gene is TRBJ1-2, the V gene TRBV7-2; 9 positions agree with TRBD1. CDR1 is SGHTA and CDR2 is FQGNSA in the germline V gene. The CDR3 spans 15 residues. Trimming took 7 bases from V and 6 from J; bases not matched to a gene: 12. The CDR3 DNA sequence: TGTGCCAGCATCGACAGGGGGGGAGCTTTGGATGGCTACACCTTC. This translates into CASIDRGGALDGYTF.

The rearrangement uses TRBV19 and TRBJ2-1, with 11 bases identical to TRBD2. The CDR3 has 14 amino acids. V dropped 7 bases and J dropped 4; count of bases not matched to a gene: 3. Per germline, CDR1 LNHDA and CDR2 SQIVND (reference sequence). The DNA of the CDR3 is TGTGCCAGTACCGGGACTAGCGGTTACAATGAGCAGTTCTTC. This gives the protein CASTGTSGYNEQFF. Based on the CDR3 plus reference TRBV19 and TRBJ2-1, the full variable domain is DGGITQSPKYLFRKEGQNVTLSCEQNLNHDAMYWYRQDPGQGLRLIYYSQIVNDFQKGDIAEGYSVSREKKESFPLTVTSAQKNPTAFYLCASTGTSGYNEQFFGPGTRLTVL.

The rearrangement joins TRBV5-1 to TRBJ1-2; possible D gene TRBD1, 5 bases. Between the trimmed V and J ends, which lost 4 bases and 6 bases, there was a span of 13 bases. The CDR3 loop spans 13 amino acids. Germline assignment: CDR1 SGHRS and CDR2 YFSETQ. Here the CDR3 DNA reads TGCGCCAGCAGCCAATCAGGGCTTGATGGCTACACCTTC. Translating gives CASSQSGLDGYTF. Variable domain in full (rest from reference TRBV5-1 and TRBJ1-2): KAGVTQTPRYLIKTRGQQVTLSCSPISGHRSVSWYQQTPGQGLQFLFEYFSETQRNKGNFPGRFSGRQFSNSRSEMNVSTLELGDSALYLCASSQSGLDGYTFGSGTRLTVV.

V gene TRBV6-1 combines with J gene TRBJ1-1, with 9 bases identical to TRBD1. This CDR3 comprises 19 residues. Germline V gene data show CDR1 as MNHNS and CDR2 as SASEGT. With V trimmed by 4 bases and J by 2 bases, 17 bases remained unmatched. In DNA form, the CDR3 reads TGTGCCAGCAGTGGAAGACCGGGACAGGGAGCGGAGTTTAACACTGAAGCTTTCTTT. It specifies CASSGRPGQGAEFNTEAFF.

This chain connects TRBV5-6 to TRBJ2-2; no firm D call. This CDR3 is 14 amino acids long. CDR1 and CDR2 (germline): SGHDT, YYEEEE. The V end lost 4 bases, the J end lost 4 bases, and 11 bases lay between the germline ends. The CDR3 here is CASSLLGPTGELFF. The CDR3 region has the DNA TGTGCCAGCAGCCTCCTAGGCCCCACCGGGGAGCTGTTTTTT.

This clone has just one count. The chain joins TRBV7-2 to TRBJ2-7; D is possibly TRBD1 (6 bases). The CDR3 sequence is 15 residues long. Germline V gene data show CDR1 as SGHTA and CDR2 as FQGNSA. The V end was cut by 6 bases, the J end by 2 bases, with 17 bases between. The CDR3 loop reads CASSLPRGSTYEQYF. As DNA, the CDR3 is TGTGCCAGCAGTCTTCCCAGGGGTTCTACCTACGAGCAGTACTTC. The full variable domain, in which reference TRBV7-2 and TRBJ2-7 provide the parts outside the CDR3, is GAGVSQSPSNKVTEKGKDVELRCDPISGHTALYWYRQSLGQGLEFLIYFQGNSAPDKSGLPSDRFSAERTGGSVSTLTIQRTQQEDSAVYLCASSLPRGSTYEQYFGPGTRLTVT.

This chain joins TRBV7-9 and TRBJ2-5, with D possibly being TRBD2 (5 bases). Germline values: CDR1 SEHNR, CDR2 FQNEAQ (reference sequence). The germline V and J ends were trimmed by 5 bases and 5 bases, with 15 bases remaining between them. The CDR3 totals 14 residues. The CDR3 loop is CASSRFEGWETQYF. CDR3 in DNA: TGTGCCAGCAGCCGTTTCGAGGGATGGGAGACCCAGTACTTC.